These T cell receptor beta chains were read from a single sample in a study of cytomegalovirus exposure and HLA in healthy donors. Method: immunoSEQ multiplex PCR; TCRdb's copy keeps in-frame clones and lacks some. Of 150,000 to 200,000 clones listed, around 80% were seen once; the top ten hold under 3%. Specimen: PBMCs. The receptors originated from a woman between 50 and 59 years old in good health and CMV-seronegative. CDR3s include the opening cysteine and the closing phenylalanine or tryptophan. Each record gives: J gene, D gene, V gene, clone size, CDR3 protein, CDR3 DNA. D genes are given only for firm matches. Part of the rows lack a size; the others show once, few, many or a class for expanded clones.

j_call: TRBJ2-6
d_call: -
v_call: TRBV28
clone_size: -
cdr3_aa: CASSPSAGANVLTF
cdr3_nt: TGTGCCAGCAGTCCTTCCGCTGGGGCCAACGTCCTGACTTTC

j_call: TRBJ1-4
d_call: -
v_call: TRBV5-8
clone_size: -
cdr3_aa: CASSFDLREKLFF
cdr3_nt: TGTGCCAGCAGCTTTGACCTGCGGGAAAAACTGTTTTTT

j_call: TRBJ1-1
d_call: -
v_call: TRBV28
clone_size: -
cdr3_aa: CASSLPLTPNTEAFF
cdr3_nt: TGTGCCAGCAGTTTACCCCTGACTCCAAACACTGAAGCTTTCTTT

j_call: TRBJ2-2
d_call: TRBD1
v_call: TRBV27
clone_size: -
cdr3_aa: CASSRQGASTGELFF
cdr3_nt: TGTGCCAGCAGTAGGCAGGGGGCGTCCACCGGGGAGCTGTTTTTT

j_call: TRBJ2-4
d_call: TRBD1
v_call: TRBV2
clone_size: -
cdr3_aa: CASSGQGAANIQYF
cdr3_nt: TGTGCCAGCAGTGGACAGGGGGCGGCAAACATTCAGTACTTC

j_call: TRBJ2-7
d_call: TRBD1
v_call: TRBV19
clone_size: -
cdr3_aa: CASSMGTAQLYEQYF
cdr3_nt: TGTGCCAGTAGTATGGGGACAGCTCAACTCTACGAGCAGTACTTC

j_call: TRBJ2-7
d_call: TRBD1
v_call: TRBV19
clone_size: -
cdr3_aa: CASSVFSRQGRYEQYF
cdr3_nt: TGTGCCAGTAGTGTCTTTTCGCGACAGGGGCGGTACGAGCAGTACTTC

j_call: TRBJ1-6
d_call: -
v_call: TRBV5-1
clone_size: -
cdr3_aa: CASSLAQGSDVWPYNSPLHF
cdr3_nt: TGCGCCAGCAGCTTGGCCCAGGGTTCGGACGTTTGGCCCTATAATTCACCCCTCCACTTT

j_call: TRBJ1-2
d_call: -
v_call: TRBV7-2
clone_size: few
cdr3_aa: CASSLADTYGYTF
cdr3_nt: TGTGCCAGCAGCTTAGCAGACACCTATGGCTACACCTTC

j_call: TRBJ1-5
d_call: -
v_call: TRBV5-6
clone_size: -
cdr3_aa: CASSSRDGQIGNQPQHF
cdr3_nt: TGTGCCAGCAGCTCGAGAGACGGACAGATAGGCAATCAGCCCCAGCATTTT

j_call: TRBJ1-2
d_call: -
v_call: TRBV29-1
clone_size: -
cdr3_aa: CSATGGRNNGYTF
cdr3_nt: TGCAGCGCTACGGGTGGTAGAAACAATGGCTACACCTTC

j_call: TRBJ1-1
d_call: -
v_call: TRBV18
clone_size: -
cdr3_aa: CASSLVRANGFGTEAFF
cdr3_nt: TGTGCCAGCTCCCTCGTCAGGGCGAATGGGTTTGGCACTGAAGCTTTCTTT

j_call: TRBJ2-3
d_call: TRBD2
v_call: TRBV7-2
clone_size: -
cdr3_aa: CASSLGEGLAGRVTDTQYF
cdr3_nt: TGTGCCAGCAGCTTAGGGGAGGGACTAGCGGGAAGGGTCACAGATACGCAGTATTTT

j_call: TRBJ1-6
d_call: TRBD1
v_call: TRBV28
clone_size: -
cdr3_aa: CASSHNRGMAYNSPLHF
cdr3_nt: TGTGCCAGCAGTCATAACAGGGGGATGGCTTATAATTCACCCCTCCACTTT

j_call: TRBJ2-1
d_call: TRBD2
v_call: TRBV5-8
clone_size: -
cdr3_aa: CASSFDSGGAYSEQFF
cdr3_nt: TGTGCCAGCAGCTTCGATAGCGGGGGGGCTTACAGTGAGCAGTTCTTC

j_call: TRBJ1-5
d_call: -
v_call: TRBV18
clone_size: -
cdr3_aa: CASSPPGGRNQPQHF
cdr3_nt: TGTGCCAGCTCACCACCCGGGGGGCGTAATCAGCCCCAGCATTTT

j_call: TRBJ1-5
d_call: -
v_call: TRBV28
clone_size: -
cdr3_aa: CASSSLFRPQHF
cdr3_nt: TGTGCCAGCAGTTCACTATTTCGGCCCCAGCATTTT

j_call: TRBJ2-3
d_call: -
v_call: TRBV6-6
clone_size: -
cdr3_aa: CASSQRRDSPDTQYF
cdr3_nt: TGTGCCAGCAGTCAAAGGCGGGACTCCCCAGATACGCAGTATTTT